This is a list of T cell receptor beta chains from one sample in a study of neurological immune-mediated disorders. TCRdb re-called the 5' RACE reads through MiXCR, storing one row per CDR3 protein. This table holds tens of thousands of distinct CDR3 sequences, around 14% found once. Sequencing was carried out using PBMCs. The source is a man in his 70s in good health. The CDR3 runs from the conserved cysteine through the conserved F or W. The D gene is left open where the match is weak. The listing skips clone size in some rows; elsewhere it reads once, few, many or a size class.

j_call: TRBJ1-2; v_call: TRBV5-6; clone_size: many; d_call: NA; cdr3_aa: CASSLGPIPNYGYTF; cdr3_nt: TGTGCCAGCAGCCTTGGTCCAATTCCTAACTATGGCTACACCTTC
j_call: TRBJ2-3; v_call: TRBV5-1; clone_size: many; d_call: TRBD1; cdr3_aa: CASSLADRGPDTQYF; cdr3_nt: TGCGCCAGCAGCTTGGCGGACAGGGGCCCCGATACGCAGTATTTT
j_call: TRBJ1-6; v_call: TRBV27; clone_size: few; d_call: NA; cdr3_aa: CASSLSIGGGSPLHF; cdr3_nt: TGTGCCAGCAGTTTATCGATAGGGGGTGGATCACCCCTCCACTTT
j_call: TRBJ2-5; v_call: TRBV7-8; clone_size: many; d_call: NA; cdr3_aa: CASSHGRAGLYQETQYF; cdr3_nt: TGTGCCAGCAGCCATGGAAGGGCAGGGTTGTACCAAGAGACCCAGTACTTC
j_call: TRBJ1-1; v_call: TRBV20-1; clone_size: many; d_call: NA; cdr3_aa: CSAQPLPGNTEAFF; cdr3_nt: TGCAGTGCCCAACCACTACCAGGGAACACTGAAGCTTTCTTT
j_call: TRBJ1-1; v_call: TRBV7-2; clone_size: many; d_call: NA; cdr3_aa: CASSPFRGREAFF; cdr3_nt: TGTGCCAGCAGCCCCTTTCGAGGACGTGAAGCTTTCTTT
j_call: TRBJ2-5; v_call: TRBV5-1; clone_size: many; d_call: TRBD1; cdr3_aa: CASRIQGAQETQYF; cdr3_nt: TGCGCCAGCAGAATACAGGGGGCCCAAGAGACCCAGTACTTC
j_call: TRBJ1-1; v_call: TRBV5-1; clone_size: many; d_call: NA; cdr3_aa: CASSTERGTEAFF; cdr3_nt: TGCGCCAGCAGCACGGAGAGGGGGACTGAAGCTTTCTTT
j_call: TRBJ2-1; v_call: TRBV28; clone_size: many; d_call: TRBD1; cdr3_aa: CASSYGTGEQFF; cdr3_nt: TGTGCCAGCAGTTACGGGACAGGGGAGCAGTTCTTC
j_call: TRBJ1-6; v_call: TRBV20-1; clone_size: many; d_call: NA; cdr3_aa: CSVLQDYNSPLHF; cdr3_nt: TGCAGTGTGTTACAAGACTATAATTCACCCCTCCACTTT
j_call: TRBJ1-1; v_call: TRBV7-8; clone_size: many; d_call: NA; cdr3_aa: CASSRGLRNTEAFF; cdr3_nt: TGTGCCAGCAGCAGGGGACTTCGGAACACTGAAGCTTTCTTT
j_call: TRBJ2-3; v_call: TRBV11-3; clone_size: many; d_call: TRBD1; cdr3_aa: CASSFSGTGKADTQYF; cdr3_nt: TGTGCCAGCAGCTTTTCCGGGACAGGGAAGGCAGATACGCAGTATTTT
j_call: TRBJ2-7; v_call: TRBV10-3; clone_size: many; d_call: TRBD1; cdr3_aa: CAIRDREYEQYF; cdr3_nt: TGTGCCATAAGGGACAGGGAATACGAGCAGTACTTC
j_call: TRBJ2-2; v_call: TRBV5-4; clone_size: NA; d_call: TRBD2; cdr3_aa: CASSASGTGELFF; cdr3_nt: TGTGCCAGCAGCGCTAGCGGCACCGGGGAGCTGTTTTTT
j_call: TRBJ1-2; v_call: TRBV20-1; clone_size: many; d_call: NA; cdr3_aa: CSAIGFGGSVDYGYTF; cdr3_nt: TGCAGTGCTATAGGGTTCGGGGGCTCCGTCGACTATGGCTACACCTTC
j_call: TRBJ2-7; v_call: TRBV20-1; clone_size: few; d_call: NA; cdr3_aa: CSASDTREQYF; cdr3_nt: TGCAGTGCTTCGGACACACGGGAGCAGTACTTC
j_call: TRBJ2-2; v_call: TRBV7-3; clone_size: many; d_call: TRBD1; cdr3_aa: CASSLSTGANTGELFF; cdr3_nt: TGTGCCAGCAGCTTAAGTACAGGGGCGAACACCGGGGAGCTGTTTTTT
j_call: TRBJ1-1; v_call: TRBV20-1; clone_size: many; d_call: TRBD1; cdr3_aa: CSARRTGGVTEAFF; cdr3_nt: TGCAGTGCTCGTAGGACAGGGGGCGTCACTGAAGCTTTCTTT